The text below deals with one T cell receptor beta chain. The antigen is unknown. A sample-barcoded 5' primer and a J-beta primer mix were used in a second PCR of about 7 to 12 cycles. Each CDR3 protein gets one entry after TCRdb re-called the 5' RACE reads with MiXCR. This table holds around 780,000 distinct CDR3 sequences, just over 55% found once. This specimen belongs to a study of blood T cells in healthy people across ages. Aged about 6 to 95, donors were systemically healthy Caucasians from Russia. The study isolated at least 6.5 million PBMCs from each sample. The CDR3 has 16 amino acids. V lost 7 bases and J 1 base, leaving 18 bases between the germline ends. Points from the study as a whole: Researchers report that TCR beta diversity correlated strongly with naive T cell percentage.

This receptor was taken from a man aged 35-49 years in good health. Sequencing input: blood. The V gene is TRBV12-3 or TRBV12-4, the J gene TRBJ2-3, with D perhaps TRBD1 or TRBD2 (5 bases each). This CDR3 is CASKLKGRLGTDTQYF. DNA for the CDR3: TGTGCCAGCAAATTGAAGGGACGGTTGGGCACAGATACGCAGTATTTT.